This T cell receptor beta chain was documented in a study of blood T cells in healthy people across ages. A second PCR of 7 to 11 cycles used a sample-barcoded 5' primer and a J-beta primer mix. One entry per CDR3 protein results from TCRdb running MiXCR on the 5' RACE reads. This sample has roughly 860,000 distinct CDR3 sequences, with roughly 60% found just once. CDR1 and CDR2 (germline): SGHTA, FQGNSA. The V end lost 0 bases, the J end lost 4 bases, and 11 bases lay between the germline ends. This CDR3 comprises 15 residues. Isolation recovered at least 6 million PBMCs from every sample. The total RNA that was extracted per sample amounted to at least 5.5 micrograms.

The chain links TRBV7-2 to TRBJ2-3, with D possibly matching TRBD1 (6 bases). The sample comprised blood. This TCR came from a man aged 30 to 39 in good health. CDR3 coding DNA: TGTGCCAGCAGCTTAGCTCAACAGGGACCAGATACGCAGTATTTT. It yields the protein CASSLAQQGPDTQYF.